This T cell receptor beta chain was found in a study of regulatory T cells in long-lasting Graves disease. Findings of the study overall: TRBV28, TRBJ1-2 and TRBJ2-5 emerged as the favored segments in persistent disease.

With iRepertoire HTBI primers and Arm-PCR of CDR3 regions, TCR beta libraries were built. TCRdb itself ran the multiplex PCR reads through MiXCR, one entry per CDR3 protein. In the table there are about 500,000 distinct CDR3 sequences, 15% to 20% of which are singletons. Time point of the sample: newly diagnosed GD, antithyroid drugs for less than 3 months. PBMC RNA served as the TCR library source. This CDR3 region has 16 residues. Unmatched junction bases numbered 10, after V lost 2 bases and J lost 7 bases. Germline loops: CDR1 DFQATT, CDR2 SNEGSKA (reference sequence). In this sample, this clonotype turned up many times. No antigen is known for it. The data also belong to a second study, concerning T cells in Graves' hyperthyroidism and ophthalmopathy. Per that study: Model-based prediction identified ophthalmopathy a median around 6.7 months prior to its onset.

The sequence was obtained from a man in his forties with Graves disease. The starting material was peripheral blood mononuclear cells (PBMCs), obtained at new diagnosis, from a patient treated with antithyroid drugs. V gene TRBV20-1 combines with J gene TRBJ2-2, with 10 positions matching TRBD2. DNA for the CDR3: TGCAGTGCTAGACTCGGGCGCAGCGGGAGGGTCGGGGAGCTGTTTTTT. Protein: CSARLGRSGRVGELFF.